The 31 T cell receptor beta chains below all came from one sample that was sequenced in a study of OX40 agonist ivuxolimab in advanced cancers. Libraries were prepared by immunoSEQ multiplex PCR; TCRdb keeps only in-frame clonotypes and omits some of them. The sample gives fewer than 40,000 clones, roughly 90% of which show up once; roughly 1% is in the top ten. Here the sequenced sample was CD4+ or CD8+ T cells sorted from blood, taken in a trial of the OX40 agonist ivuxolimab. The receptors stem from an adult with an advanced solid tumor such as melanoma, head and neck, liver or kidney cancer.

CDR3 DNA sequence: TGTGCCAGCAGTTACCTGGATGAGCAGTTCTTC. Its protein product is CASSYLDEQFF. This chain links TRBV6-5 with TRBJ2-1; D is uncertain. Germline-derived CDR1 and CDR2 are MNHEY and SVGAGI. Trimming removed 2 bases from V and 8 bases from J, with 4 bases in between. CDR3 length: 11 residues.

The chain employs TRBV6-1 and TRBJ1-5; D unclear. CDR3 size: 14 residues. The germline gives CDR1 MNHNS, CDR2 SASEGT. Trimming cost V 10 bases and J 6 bases, with 19 bases left between them. Here the CDR3 reads CATTTGGLGQPQHF. The CDR3 DNA is TGTGCCACCACGACCGGAGGGTTGGGTCAGCCCCAGCATTTT.

The sample holds one count of this clone. The chain couples TRBV5-5 to TRBJ2-7; TRBD1 might be the D (6 bases). CDR3 length: 16 amino acids. V was clipped by 1 base and J by 1 base, with 15 bases between them. The germline gives CDR1 SGHKS, CDR2 YYEKEE (reference sequence). As DNA, the CDR3 is TGTGCCAGCAGCTTGCAAGGCCGGGACAAATCCTACGAGCAGTACTTC. Its protein is CASSLQGRDKSYEQYF. The full variable domain, completed using reference TRBV5-5 and TRBJ2-7, is DAGVTQSPTHLIKTRGQQVTLRCSPISGHKSVSWYQQVLGQGPQFIFQYYEKEERGRGNFPDRFSARQFPNYSSELNVNALLLGDSALYLCASSLQGRDKSYEQYFGPGTRLTVT.

V is TRBV11-3 and J is TRBJ2-7, with D possibly matching TRBD2 (6 bases). The CDR3 totals 16 residues. Per the germline V gene, CDR1 is SGHNT and CDR2 is YENEEA. Trimming removed 6 bases at V and 0 bases at J, with 18 bases between. CDR3 nucleotide sequence: TGTGCCAGCAGTCAGGCGGGGAGTCAAAGCTCCTACGAGCAGTACTTC. This gives the protein CASSQAGSQSSYEQYF.

The chain combines TRBV19 with TRBJ1-5; D might be TRBD1 (6 bases). Trimming removed 6 bases at V and 3 bases at J, with 9 bases between. The length of the CDR3 is 13 residues. Germline lookup yields CDR1 LNHDA and CDR2 SQIVND (reference sequence). The CDR3 reads CASSGQPNQPQHF. The CDR3, as DNA: TGTGCCAGTAGCGGACAGCCCAATCAGCCCCAGCATTTT. Together with reference TRBV19 and TRBJ1-5, the CDR3 gives the full variable domain: DGGITQSPKYLFRKEGQNVTLSCEQNLNHDAMYWYRQDPGQGLRLIYYSQIVNDFQKGDIAEGYSVSREKKESFPLTVTSAQKNPTAFYLCASSGQPNQPQHFGDGTRLSIL.

This clone was seen only once. V gene TRBV4-1 combines with J gene TRBJ2-2, with D possibly being TRBD2 (5 bases). Per germline, CDR1 MGHRA and CDR2 YSYEKL. The ends were cut back, 0 bases at V and 4 bases at J, with 12 bases in the middle. The CDR3 has 16 amino acids. The CDR3 coding sequence is TGCGCCAGCAGCCAAGAAGTAACTAGTGTCACCGGGGAGCTGTTTTTT. Amino acid sequence: CASSQEVTSVTGELFF.

V is TRBV4-2 and J is TRBJ1-1; perhaps TRBD1 as D (5 bases). This CDR3 has 13 residues. The V and J ends lost 0 bases and 5 bases respectively, with 7 bases between them. Germline V gene lookup returns CDR1 LGHNA and CDR2 YNFKEQ. The CDR3 DNA follows: TGTGCCAGCAGCCAAGATCGGGGGACTGAAGCTTTCTTT. Translation gives CASSQDRGTEAFF.

The chain carries TRBV5-1 and TRBJ2-7, with 7 bases aligning to TRBD2. V lost 3 bases to trimming and J lost 7 bases; unmatched junction nucleotides: 7. Germline CDR1 is SGHRS and CDR2 is YFSETQ. The CDR3 runs to 13 residues. CDR3 amino acids: CASSWEGSREQYF. The CDR3 bases are TGCGCCAGCAGCTGGGAGGGAAGTCGGGAGCAGTACTTC.

The gene calls are TRBV23-1 and TRBJ2-2; no reliable D call. TRBV23-1 is sorted into the ORF group, with uncertain function. This CDR3 is built from 23 residues. The V and J ends lost 0 bases and 3 bases respectively, with 32 bases between them. The CDR3 loop reads CASSQSQRNFIRVRVLDTGELFF. Here the CDR3 DNA reads TGCGCCAGCAGTCAATCGCAACGGAATTTTATTCGGGTAAGGGTGCTAGACACCGGGGAGCTGTTTTTT.

The chain is built from TRBV9 and TRBJ2-5, with 10 bases lining up with TRBD2. The CDR3 runs to 18 residues. Germline assignment: CDR1 SGDLS and CDR2 YYNGEE. Germline trimming cut 2 bases from V and 5 bases from J; bases unmatched to any gene: 15. The CDR3 here is CASSVAPSGGLGRETQYF. As DNA, the CDR3 is TGTGCCAGCAGCGTGGCTCCTAGCGGGGGCCTGGGGCGGGAGACCCAGTACTTC.

The V gene is TRBV19, the J gene TRBJ2-1, with 7 nucleotides matching TRBD2. The V gene end was trimmed by 0 bases and the J gene end by 8 bases; junction bases not matched to a gene: 13. Germline V gene lookup returns CDR1 LNHDA and CDR2 SQIVND (reference sequence). The CDR3 totals 17 residues. The CDR3 DNA reads TGTGCCAGTAGTATAGATATTGCCCGGGGGGTGTTCGATGAGCAGTTCTTC. Translating gives CASSIDIARGVFDEQFF. The full variable domain, its missing parts supplied by reference TRBV19 and TRBJ2-1, is DGGITQSPKYLFRKEGQNVTLSCEQNLNHDAMYWYRQDPGQGLRLIYYSQIVNDFQKGDIAEGYSVSREKKESFPLTVTSAQKNPTAFYLCASSIDIARGVFDEQFFGPGTRLTVL.

The V call is TRBV7-2, the J call TRBJ2-7; either TRBD1 or TRBD2 may supply D (7 bases each). The CDR3 runs 13 residues. The V and J ends lost 5 bases and 6 bases respectively, with 14 bases between them. Germline V gives CDR1 SGHTA, CDR2 FQGNSA. Written as DNA, the CDR3 is TGTGCCAGCAGCAACACAGGGGAGGGCGAGCAGTACTTC. This gives the protein CASSNTGEGEQYF.

This sequence joins TRBV5-1 and TRBJ2-5; D tentatively reads TRBD1 or TRBD2 (6 bases each). V dropped 2 bases and J dropped 3 bases, with 11 bases sitting between them. CDR1 and CDR2 (germline): SGHRS, YFSETQ. The CDR3 length is 14 residues. The CDR3, as DNA: TGCGCCAGCAGCTTAGGGGGAGGTGAAGAGACCCAGTACTTC. Amino acid sequence: CASSLGGGEETQYF.

Only one count was recorded for this clone. This chain links TRBV28 with TRBJ2-1, with 8 nucleotides matching TRBD2. V gave up 5 bases and J gave up 14 bases; unmatched junction bases: 5. The CDR3 runs to 11 residues. Germline values: CDR1 MDHEN, CDR2 SYDVKM. In nucleotides, the CDR3 is TGTGCCAGCAGTCCGGGACTAGGAAAGTTCTTC. It specifies CASSPGLGKFF.

The V gene is TRBV19, the J gene TRBJ2-7; D perhaps matches TRBD2 (5 bases). The CDR3 length is 13 residues. V was shortened by 5 bases and J by 2 bases, with 10 bases between the two germline ends. Germline values: CDR1 LNHDA, CDR2 SQIVND (reference sequence). CDR3 sequence reads: CASSPRGAYEQYF. The CDR3 DNA reads TGTGCCAGTAGTCCCCGGGGTGCCTACGAGCAGTACTTC.

This clone was observed a single time. The V and J genes are TRBV29-1 and TRBJ2-7; D gene ambiguous. The CDR3 has 10 amino acids. Germline CDR1 and CDR2: SQVTM and ANQGSEA. V was shortened by 4 bases and J by 5 bases, with 6 bases between the two germline ends. CDR3 sequence: CSVVRDEQYF. The CDR3 DNA is TGCAGCGTTGTAAGGGACGAGCAGTACTTC.

V gene TRBV6-1 combines with J gene TRBJ1-1; TRBD1 matches 10 bases. Germline trimming cut 3 bases from V and 3 bases from J; bases unmatched to any gene: 4. The V gene's germline CDR1 is MNHNS and CDR2 SASEGT. There are 15 residues in the CDR3. The CDR3 DNA reads as TGTGCCAGCAGTGACTGGGACAGGGGAGACACTGAAGCTTTCTTT. Amino acids: CASSDWDRGDTEAFF.

The chain joins TRBV13 to TRBJ2-7; no clear D. Germline loops: CDR1 PRHDT, CDR2 FYEKMQ (reference sequence). With 0 bases removed from V and 0 bases from J, the gap between germline ends came to 6 bases. This CDR3 comprises 14 residues. In DNA, the CDR3 is TGTGCCAGCAGCTTAGGCAAGAGCTCCTACGAGCAGTACTTC. Its translation is CASSLGKSSYEQYF. Drawing the rest from reference TRBV13 and TRBJ2-7, the complete variable domain is AAGVIQSPRHLIKEKRETATLKCYPIPRHDTVYWYQQGPGQDPQFLISFYEKMQSDKGSIPDRFSAQQFSDYHSELNMSSLELGDSALYFCASSLGKSSYEQYFGPGTRLTVT.

J is TRBJ2-3 and V is TRBV5-1; D unclear. V gave up 2 bases and J gave up 3 bases, with 1 base separating them. Germline CDR1 SGHRS, CDR2 YFSETQ. This CDR3 is built from 11 residues. The CDR3: CASSFTDTQYF. CDR3 sequence (DNA): TGCGCCAGCAGCTTTACAGATACGCAGTATTTT.

The chain carries TRBV25-1 and TRBJ2-7; 10 bases map to TRBD1. Germline V gene sequence: CDR1 MGHDK, CDR2 SYGVNS. Trimming removed 5 bases from V and 6 bases from J; junction bases left unmatched: 10. The CDR3 runs 15 residues. CDR3 DNA sequence: TGTGCCAGCAGTAAACCCGGGACAGGGGCATCCGAGCAGTACTTC. This translates into CASSKPGTGASEQYF.

J is TRBJ1-1 and V is TRBV2; D is perhaps TRBD1 (6 bases). Germline CDR1 is SNHLY and CDR2 is FYNNEI. V gave up 3 bases and J gave up 0 bases, with 8 bases separating them. The CDR3 is made up of 14 amino acids. The CDR3: CASSEAGVNTEAFF. As DNA, the CDR3 is TGTGCCAGCAGTGAGGCAGGGGTGAACACTGAAGCTTTCTTT. Full variable domain (missing parts from reference TRBV2 and TRBJ1-1): EPEVTQTPSHQVTQMGQEVILRCVPISNHLYFYWYRQILGQKVEFLVSFYNNEISEKSEIFDDQFSVERPDGSNFTLKIRSTKLEDSAMYFCASSEAGVNTEAFFGQGTRLTVV.

V is TRBV9 and J is TRBJ2-1, with D unresolved. The V end was cut by 0 bases, the J end by 9 bases, with 4 bases between. The germline gives CDR1 SGDLS, CDR2 YYNGEE. The CDR3 length is 11 residues. The CDR3 DNA reads as TGTGCCAGCAGCGTAGGACCTGAGCAGTTCTTC. It is translated as CASSVGPEQFF.

In DNA form, the CDR3 reads TGCGCCAGCAGCTTGGATCGGAACACCGGGGAGCTGTTTTTT. Its protein is CASSLDRNTGELFF. This rearrangement joins TRBV5-1 to TRBJ2-2; D remains unclear. The length of the CDR3 is 14 residues. Trimming took 0 bases from V and 1 from J, leaving 4 bases between them. Germline CDR1 reads SGHRS; CDR2 reads YFSETQ.

This clone is a singleton in its sample. The rearrangement links TRBV5-6 to TRBJ1-4; TRBD1 might be the D (5 bases). This CDR3 region has 15 residues. Germline V gene sequence: CDR1 SGHDT, CDR2 YYEEEE. Trimming shortened V by 4 bases and J by 2 bases, and 12 bases separated the two germline ends. The CDR3 is CASSQRRGTNEKLFF. The CDR3 DNA follows: TGTGCCAGCAGCCAACGGAGGGGTACTAATGAAAAACTGTTTTTT.

This clone was counted once. V gene TRBV28 combines with J gene TRBJ2-5; 8 bases line up with TRBD1. Trimming cost V 3 bases and J 3 bases; bases outside gene matches: 9. The germline CDR1 and CDR2 sequences are MDHEN and SYDVKM. The CDR3 length is 16 residues. The CDR3 coding sequence is TGTGCCAGCAGTTTCCGAGGCAGGGGGCGCGAAGAGACCCAGTACTTC. Translated, it gives CASSFRGRGREETQYF.

A single count supports this clone. This chain links TRBV5-1 with TRBJ1-2; 10 bases line up with TRBD1. The CDR3 spans 14 residues. V lost 3 bases, J lost 4 bases, and 3 bases stayed unmatched. In germline, CDR1 is SGHRS, CDR2 YFSETQ. Written as DNA, the CDR3 is TGCGCCAGCAGCTCCGGGACAGGGGTCTATGGCTACACCTTC. It codes for CASSSGTGVYGYTF.

The chain has TRBV5-5 and TRBJ2-7; D not certain. Germline-derived CDR1 and CDR2 are SGHKS and YYEKEE (reference sequence). The CDR3 runs to 12 residues. Trimming pared 1 base from V and 5 bases from J, leaving 7 bases between. The CDR3 protein is CASSLSQDEQYF. CDR3 DNA: TGTGCCAGCAGCTTGAGTCAGGACGAGCAGTACTTC.

J is TRBJ1-1 and V is TRBV27; D possibly corresponds to TRBD1 (6 bases). CDR3 length equals 17 residues. V dropped 5 bases and J dropped 0 bases, with 19 bases sitting between them. The germline CDR1 and CDR2 sequences are MNHEY and SMNVEV (reference sequence). CDR3 in DNA: TGTGCCAGCAGTGCCTCCGGGACACAAGGCTTGAACACTGAAGCTTTCTTT. Its translation is CASSASGTQGLNTEAFF.

This clone showed up just once. The chain links TRBV9 to TRBJ2-2; 7 bases map to TRBD1. This CDR3 is built from 14 residues. Trimming removed 3 bases from V and 3 bases from J; junction bases left unmatched: 2. Germline V lookup: CDR1 SGDLS, CDR2 YYNGEE. The CDR3 DNA reads as TGTGCCAGCAGCGATACAGGGGACACCGGGGAGCTGTTTTTT. This encodes CASSDTGDTGELFF.

This clone came up once. The chain employs TRBV5-1 and TRBJ2-5; D not certain. V shed 5 bases and J shed 1 base, with 9 bases lying between them. Germline CDR1 is SGHRS and CDR2 is YFSETQ. The CDR3 runs to 13 residues. The CDR3 nucleotides read TGCGCCAGCAGACAAACGAGCCAAGAGACCCAGTACTTC. Amino acids: CASRQTSQETQYF.

This clone was recorded only once. The chain uses TRBV15 and TRBJ1-4; D is uncertain. The CDR3 totals 13 residues. The germline CDR1 and CDR2 sequences are LNHNV and YYDKDF (reference sequence). The V gene lost 0 bases and the J gene lost 8 bases, with 7 bases spanning the gap. The CDR3 protein is CATSRDIAEKLFF. CDR3 nucleotides: TGTGCCACCAGCAGAGATATCGCGGAAAAACTGTTTTTT.